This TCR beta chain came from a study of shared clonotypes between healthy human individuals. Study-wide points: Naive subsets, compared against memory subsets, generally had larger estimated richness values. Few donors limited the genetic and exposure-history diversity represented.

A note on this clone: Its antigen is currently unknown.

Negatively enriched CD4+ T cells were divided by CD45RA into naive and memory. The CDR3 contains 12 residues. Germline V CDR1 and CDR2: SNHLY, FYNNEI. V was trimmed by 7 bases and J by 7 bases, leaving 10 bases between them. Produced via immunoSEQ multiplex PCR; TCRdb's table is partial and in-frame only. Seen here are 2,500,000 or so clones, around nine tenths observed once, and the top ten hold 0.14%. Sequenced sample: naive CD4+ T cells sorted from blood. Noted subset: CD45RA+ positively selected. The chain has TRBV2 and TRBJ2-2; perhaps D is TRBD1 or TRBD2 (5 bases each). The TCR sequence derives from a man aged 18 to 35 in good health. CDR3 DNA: TGTGCCAGCACCCCTGGGGGCGGGGAGCTGTTTTTT. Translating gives CASTPGGGELFF.